This TCR beta chain was obtained from a study of tumor-infiltrating lymphocytes in oesophageal squamous cell carcinoma. This CDR3 spans 13 amino acids. CDR1 is SGHVS and CDR2 is FNYEAQ in the germline V gene. TCRdb ran MiXCR on the PCR reads and lists one entry per CDR3 protein. The sample has just under 20,000 distinct CDR3 sequences, around 41% seen once. The sequenced material came from esophageal tumor tissue. This chain joins TRBV7-6 and TRBJ2-5; possible D gene TRBD2, 5 bases. The tail of the sequence fits TRBJ2-7 better, so the J call may be wrong. The TCR originated in a male donor with esophageal squamous cell carcinoma. The CDR3 DNA is TGTGCCAGCAGCTTAGACGGGAACTACGAGCAGTACTTC. Amino acids: CASSLDGNYEQYF.